The clone carrying this T cell receptor (beta chain) has just one count. This specimen belongs to a study of T cell changes during pregnancy in multiple sclerosis. Trimming at V came to 4 bases and at J to 4 bases, leaving 5 bases not matched to a gene. This CDR3 is 14 amino acids long. Germline CDR1 is SGHRS and CDR2 is YFSETQ. Produced via immunoSEQ multiplex PCR; TCRdb's table is partial and in-frame only. This table has roughly 80,000 clones, about 92% appearing once. This TCR was recovered from a female donor with multiple sclerosis, enrolled in a pregnancy study. This specimen consisted of peripheral blood, obtained before pregnancy. The chain has TRBV5-1 and TRBJ1-1, with 9 bases lining up with TRBD1. The CDR3 loop is CASSVQGAFTEAFF. CDR3 nucleotides: TGCGCCAGCAGCGTACAGGGGGCATTCACTGAAGCTTTCTTT.